This paragraph reports one TCR beta chain. Its antigen is undetermined. The data were taken from a study of T cell responses to AZD1222 COVID-19 vaccine. General study results and limits: Donors, mostly white British, included more females; clonal diversity was possibly underestimated. Distributed over spike, vaccine-associated CD4 TCRs predominated at 160-218 and 743-854.

This CDR3 comprises 14 residues. The V gene lost 7 bases and the J gene lost 4 bases, with 16 bases spanning the gap. The germline gives CDR1 MNHEY, CDR2 SVGAGI. Sequencing used immunoSEQ multiplex PCR; TCRdb keeps in-frame clones, though not all of them. The sample lists over 130,000 clones, 85% to 90% occurring once. The sample was peripheral blood, taken on day 0 of AZD1222 vaccination. This clonotype was sampled from an adult in good health. The rearrangement uses TRBV6-5 and TRBJ1-2; a weak D match, TRBD1 (5 bases). The CDR3 reads CASTRAGLGYGYTF. DNA for the CDR3: TGTGCCAGCACCAGGGCGGGGCTAGGCTATGGCTACACCTTC.